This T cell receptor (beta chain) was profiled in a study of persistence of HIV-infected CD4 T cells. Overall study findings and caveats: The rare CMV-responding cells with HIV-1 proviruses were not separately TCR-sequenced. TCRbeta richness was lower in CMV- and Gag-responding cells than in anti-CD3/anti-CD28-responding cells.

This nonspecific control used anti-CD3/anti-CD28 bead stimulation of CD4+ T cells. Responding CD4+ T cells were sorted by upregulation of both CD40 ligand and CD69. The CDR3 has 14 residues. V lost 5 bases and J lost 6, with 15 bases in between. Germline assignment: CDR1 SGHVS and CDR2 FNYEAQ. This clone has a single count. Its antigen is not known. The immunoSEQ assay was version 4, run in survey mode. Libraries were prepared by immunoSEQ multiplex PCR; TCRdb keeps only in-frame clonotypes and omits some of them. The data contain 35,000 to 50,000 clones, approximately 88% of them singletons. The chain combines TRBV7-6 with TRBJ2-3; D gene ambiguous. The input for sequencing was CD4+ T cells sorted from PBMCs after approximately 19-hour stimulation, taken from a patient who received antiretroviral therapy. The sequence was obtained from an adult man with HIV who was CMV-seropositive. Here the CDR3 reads CASSPMATRDTQYF. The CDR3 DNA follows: TGTGCCAGCAGCCCAATGGCAACAAGGGATACGCAGTATTTT.